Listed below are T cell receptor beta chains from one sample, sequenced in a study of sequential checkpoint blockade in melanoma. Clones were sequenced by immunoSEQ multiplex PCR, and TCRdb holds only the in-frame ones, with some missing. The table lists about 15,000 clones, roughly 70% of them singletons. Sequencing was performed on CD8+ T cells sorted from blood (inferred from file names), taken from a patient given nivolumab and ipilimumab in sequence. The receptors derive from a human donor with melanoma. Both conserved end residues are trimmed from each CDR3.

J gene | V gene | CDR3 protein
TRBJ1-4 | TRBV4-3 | ASSQDPGQGWIVTNEKLF
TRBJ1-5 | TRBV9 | ASSRGGANQPQH
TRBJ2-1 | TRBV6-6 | ASIELAGGYNEQF
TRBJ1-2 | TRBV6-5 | AITSDNPRDGYT
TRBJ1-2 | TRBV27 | ASSLSAGQGNGYT
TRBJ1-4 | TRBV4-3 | ASSKSTGPGEKLF
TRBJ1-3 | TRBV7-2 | ASSFLQSWGDTIY
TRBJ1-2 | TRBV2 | ASSEGDRVSGYT
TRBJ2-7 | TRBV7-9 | ASSSTPGQGNHEQY
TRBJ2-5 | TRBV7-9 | ASSSRTGQETQY
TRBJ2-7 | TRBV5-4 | ASSLETSGTYYEQY
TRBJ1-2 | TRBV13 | ASSLGTVNYGYT
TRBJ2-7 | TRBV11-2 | ASSLGTGGYEQY
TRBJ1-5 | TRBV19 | ASATGDSNQPQH
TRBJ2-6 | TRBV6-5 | ASSYSSSSGANVLT
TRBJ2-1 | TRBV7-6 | ASSFHRDEQF
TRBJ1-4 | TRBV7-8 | ASSLERLQATNEKLF
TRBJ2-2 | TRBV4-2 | ASSQDSDRGRAGELF
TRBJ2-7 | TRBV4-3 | ASSQDRGTSGSWEQY
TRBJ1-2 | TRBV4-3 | ASSQELGFYYGYT
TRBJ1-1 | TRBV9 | ASSSDRLNTEAF
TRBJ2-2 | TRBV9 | ASSGSGGATGELF
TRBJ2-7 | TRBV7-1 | ASSFEQGIYEQY
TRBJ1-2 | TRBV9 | ASSGGTARTDGYT
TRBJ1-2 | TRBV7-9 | ASSATGTNYGYT
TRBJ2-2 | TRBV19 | ASSIIGNTGELF
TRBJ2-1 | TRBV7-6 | ASSRQARSYNEQF
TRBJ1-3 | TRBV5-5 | ASSLVFPQGDSGNTIY
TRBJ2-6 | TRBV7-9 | ASSQDEVGANVLT
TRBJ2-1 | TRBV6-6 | ASSYRAGGQDNEQF
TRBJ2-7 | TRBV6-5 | ASSQGAHYEQY
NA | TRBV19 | ASSMIRGSFYEQY
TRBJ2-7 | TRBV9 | ASSVEGTDSYEQY
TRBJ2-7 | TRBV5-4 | ASRSEPGGSYEQY
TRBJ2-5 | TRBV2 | ASSVAGGPFETQY
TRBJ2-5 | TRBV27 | ASRSGETQY
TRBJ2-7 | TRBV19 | ASSSGQGLYEQY
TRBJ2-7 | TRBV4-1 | ASSLSSGGAEQY
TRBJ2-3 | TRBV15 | ATSRGREADTQY
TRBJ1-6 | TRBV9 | ASSVDQGANSPLH
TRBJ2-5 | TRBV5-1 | ASSLAPSGAETQY
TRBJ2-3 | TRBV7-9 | ARFRGTNSSTDTQY
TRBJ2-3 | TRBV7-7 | ASSLVEGWDTQY
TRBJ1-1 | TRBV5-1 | ASSPTGGMGPNTEAF
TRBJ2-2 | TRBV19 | ASSPTGASGELF
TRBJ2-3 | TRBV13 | ASSFRGGVWNTDTQY
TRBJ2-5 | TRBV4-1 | ASSGPGEETQY
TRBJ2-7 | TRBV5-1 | ASSLRESYEQY
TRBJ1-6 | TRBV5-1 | ASSLAQDSPSYNSPLH
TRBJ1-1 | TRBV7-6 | ASSPPEVQAF
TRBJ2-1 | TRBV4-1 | ASSQGGRVWVLGNEQF
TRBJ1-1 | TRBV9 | ASSVADRPNTEAF
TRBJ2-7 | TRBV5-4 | ASSFGLAFYEQY
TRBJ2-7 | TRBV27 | ASSFSGTSGSVQY
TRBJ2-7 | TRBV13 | ASSLGTSVYEQY
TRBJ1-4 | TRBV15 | ATSRIQNEKLF
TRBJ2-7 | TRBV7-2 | ASSPTRQGASYEQY
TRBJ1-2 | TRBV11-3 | ASSSADRDRGLFGYT
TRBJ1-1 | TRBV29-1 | SVEAGGEAF
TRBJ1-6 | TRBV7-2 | ASSFSRGRNSPLH